A single sample is the source of the 32 T cell receptor beta chains below, sequenced in a study of metastatic and nonmetastatic thyroid tumors. Thyroid surgery took place with no prior treatment in any patient. Using MiXCR, TCRdb re-called clones from the PCR reads. The table lists 25,000 to 40,000 clones, roughly a fifth of them singletons. Sequencing was done on a sample of blood. These receptors originate from a female donor with papillary thyroid cancer or a benign thyroid nodule (not recorded which). Some clones in this sample may be carry-over from other donors' samples.

The rearrangement links TRBV30 to TRBJ2-7; 7 bases align to TRBD2. J lost 0 bases, V lost 3 bases, and 5 bases had no gene match. The CDR3 is 14 amino acids. Germline CDR1 reads GTSNPN; CDR2 reads SVGIG (reference sequence). The CDR3 DNA follows: TGTGCCTGGAGGGACCGGACTAGCTCCTACGAGCAGTACTTC. It is translated as CAWRDRTSSYEQYF.

This clone was recorded many times. The chain links TRBV9 to TRBJ1-1, with a tentative D call TRBD1 (5 bases). V lost 0 bases to trimming and J lost 0 bases, with 9 bases between them. Germline assignment: CDR1 SGDLS and CDR2 YYNGEE. CDR3 size: 15 residues. The CDR3 loop is CASSVDGRVNTEAFF. The CDR3 coding sequence is TGTGCCAGCAGCGTAGATGGCAGGGTGAACACTGAAGCTTTCTTT.

By frequency in the sample, this clone is medium-sized. The chain employs TRBV5-1 and TRBJ1-2, with 9 bases matching TRBD1. Germline CDR1 reads SGHRS; CDR2 reads YFSETQ. CDR3 length: 15 residues. The trim removed 0 bases at V and 2 bases at J, leaving 2 bases unmatched. CDR3 in amino acids: CASSLEQGANYGYTF. DNA of the CDR3: TGCGCCAGCAGCTTGGAACAGGGGGCAAACTATGGCTACACCTTC.

The chain uses TRBV7-9 and TRBJ2-7; 11 nucleotides agree with TRBD1. Germline CDR1 SEHNR, CDR2 FQNEAQ (reference sequence). Trimming at V came to 3 bases and at J to 3 bases, leaving 4 bases not matched to a gene. The CDR3 covers 15 residues. CDR3 DNA sequence: TGTGCCAGCAGCTTTTCCGGGACAGGGGGCTACGAGCAGTACTTC. Protein product: CASSFSGTGGYEQYF.

This clone has only a few counts. This sequence joins TRBV27 and TRBJ2-7; D not certain. V shed 7 bases and J shed 3 bases, with 7 bases lying between them. Per the germline V gene, CDR1 is MNHEY and CDR2 is SMNVEV (reference sequence). The CDR3 is 11 amino acids. The CDR3: CASTSIYEQYF. The CDR3 DNA reads as TGTGCCAGCACCTCCATCTACGAGCAGTACTTC.

This clone appeared many times. The rearrangement joins TRBV20-1 to TRBJ2-7; 11 nucleotides align to TRBD2. The germline V gene has CDR1 DFQATT and CDR2 SNEGSKA (reference sequence). Unmatched junction bases numbered 6, after V lost 5 bases and J lost 0 bases. The CDR3 covers 15 residues. CDR3 in amino acids: CSAWGTSGSSYEQYF. The CDR3 DNA follows: TGCAGTGCTTGGGGGACTAGCGGCTCCTCCTACGAGCAGTACTTC.

This clone was seen a handful of times. The J gene is TRBJ2-7, the V gene TRBV6-1; D may be TRBD2 (6 bases). CDR3 size: 14 residues. Germline CDR1 is MNHNS and CDR2 is SASEGT. V shed 6 bases and J shed 3 bases, with 15 bases lying between them. In DNA form, the CDR3 reads TGTGCCAGCAGCCCTACCTTGGGGGGCTACGAGCAGTACTTC. This codes for CASSPTLGGYEQYF.

This clone appeared a few times. The rearrangement links TRBV6-1 to TRBJ2-7; 7 bases match TRBD1. The J segment lost 3 bases and the V segment lost 6 bases, leaving 2 bases of the junction unmatched. The CDR3 extends over 12 amino acids. Germline CDR1 reads MNHNS; CDR2 reads SASEGT. The CDR3 sequence: CASRHRGYEQYF. The CDR3 nucleotides are TGTGCCAGCAGGCACAGGGGCTACGAGCAGTACTTC.

This clone is labeled as medium-sized. The CDR3: CASSPGGQGLNTEAFF. The CDR3 bases are TGTGCCAGCAGCCCCGGTGGCCAGGGCTTGAACACTGAAGCTTTCTTT. The J gene is TRBJ1-1, the V gene TRBV6-1, with D perhaps matching TRBD1 (5 bases). Germline CDR1 reads MNHNS; CDR2 reads SASEGT. The CDR3 is 16 amino acids. Between the trimmed V and J ends, which lost 6 bases and 0 bases, there was a span of 17 bases.

This clone occurred many times. The rearrangement links TRBV20-1 to TRBJ2-2, with 8 nucleotides matching TRBD2. CDR1 DFQATT and CDR2 SNEGSKA come from the germline V gene (reference sequence). V trimming: 3 bases; J trimming: 0 bases; junction bases outside the gene matches: 3. The CDR3 is made up of 15 amino acids. CDR3 in DNA: TGCAGTGCTAGTCTAGCGGGCTCGAACACCGGGGAGCTGTTTTTT. Translating it yields CSASLAGSNTGELFF.

In its sample, this clone was seen many times. The chain couples TRBV27 to TRBJ2-1; 9 nucleotides align to TRBD2. After removal of 0 bases from V and 4 bases from J, the junction contained 7 bases not matched to a gene. CDR3 length: 17 residues. CDR1 is MNHEY, CDR2 SMNVEV, per germline (reference sequence). The CDR3 here is CASSLSPASGMYNEQFF. Written as DNA, the CDR3 is TGTGCCAGCAGTTTATCCCCGGCTAGCGGGATGTACAATGAGCAGTTCTTC.

The rearrangement joins TRBV20-1 to TRBJ2-7; unclear D gene. The CDR3 extends over 11 amino acids. Trimming stripped 6 bases from V and 5 bases from J, with 11 bases between. Germline V gene data show CDR1 as DFQATT and CDR2 as SNEGSKA (reference sequence). The CDR3 spells CSAQNRDEQYF. In DNA, the CDR3 is TGCAGTGCCCAAAACCGGGACGAGCAGTACTTC.

This clone occurred many times. An end of the junction differs from the germline gene, which may be a read error. The V call is TRBV20-1, the J call TRBJ1-4; no clear D. Germline V gene lookup returns CDR1 DFQATT and CDR2 SNEGSKA (reference sequence). The length of the CDR3 is 14 residues. The CDR3 DNA sequence: TGCAGTGCCAGAGGCGCCTCAACTAATGAAAAACTGTTTTTT. Translating it yields CSARGASTNEKLFF.

The genes are TRBV30 and TRBJ1-2; D may be TRBD1 (5 bases). The CDR3 covers 12 residues. Between the trimmed V and J ends, which lost 4 bases and 8 bases, there was a span of 14 bases. Germline assignment: CDR1 GTSNPN and CDR2 SVGIG (reference sequence). The CDR3 sequence is CAWTTDKGGYTF. The CDR3 nucleotides read TGTGCCTGGACAACGGACAAGGGGGGCTACACCTTC.

The chain employs TRBV7-9 and TRBJ2-5; 8 nucleotides agree with TRBD2. This CDR3 has 15 amino acids. Per the germline V gene, CDR1 is SEHNR and CDR2 is FQNEAQ (reference sequence). The junction had 9 bases not matched to a gene; V was cut back by 5 bases and J by 4 bases. The CDR3 protein is CASSRPGGLGETQYF. DNA of the CDR3: TGTGCCAGCAGCCGTCCGGGGGGGCTCGGAGAGACCCAGTACTTC. The variable domain in full, with the rest retrieved from reference TRBV7-9 and TRBJ2-5, is DTGVSQNPRHKITKRGQNVTFRCDPISEHNRLYWYRQTLGQGPEFLTYFQNEAQLEKSRLLSDRFSAERPKGSFSTLEIQRTEQGDSAMYLCASSRPGGLGETQYFGPGTRLLVL.

This clone was detected many times. The chain has TRBV12-3 or TRBV12-4 and TRBJ1-1; weak D call: TRBD1 (6 bases). Trimming removed 1 base at V and 7 bases at J, with 10 bases between. CDR3 length: 13 residues. The CDR3 is CASSLGGLGEAFF. The CDR3 coding sequence is TGTGCCAGCAGTTTAGGGGGGCTGGGTGAAGCTTTCTTT.

This clone has at least ten counts. V gene TRBV7-9 combines with J gene TRBJ1-1; no reliable D call. Trimming pared 8 bases from V and 2 bases from J, leaving 6 bases between. Per germline, CDR1 SEHNR and CDR2 FQNEAQ (reference sequence). This CDR3 comprises 11 residues. CDR3 amino acids: CASAPNTEAFF. The DNA of the CDR3 is TGTGCCAGCGCCCCCAACACTGAAGCTTTCTTT.

This rearrangement joins TRBV27 to TRBJ1-3; TRBD1 matches 7 bases. Germline CDR1 and CDR2: MNHEY and SMNVEV (reference sequence). V lost 5 bases and J lost 6; bases outside the gene matches: 7. CDR3 length equals 14 residues. CDR3 protein: CASSQGTELNTIYF. CDR3 sequence (DNA): TGTGCCAGCAGTCAAGGGACAGAATTAAACACCATATATTTT.

The table lists this clone with many counts. The chain is built from TRBV2 and TRBJ2-3, with a tentative D call TRBD2 (5 bases). CDR1 and CDR2 from the germline V gene are SNHLY and FYNNEI. The CDR3 contains 14 residues. V lost 6 bases to trimming and J lost 6 bases, with 16 bases between them. Here the CDR3 reads CASRGGSGRDTQYF. CDR3 sequence (DNA): TGTGCCAGCAGGGGCGGGTCAGGCAGGGATACGCAGTATTTT.

This clone was detected many times. The gene calls are TRBV11-3 and TRBJ1-1; D ambiguous. The germline V and J ends were trimmed by 3 bases and 4 bases, with 15 bases remaining between them. The CDR3 is 15 residues long. Germline CDR1 and CDR2: SGHNT and YENEEA. The CDR3 DNA follows: TGTGCCAGCAGCTTCACCCATGACCCGGGCACTGAAGCTTTCTTT. Its translation is CASSFTHDPGTEAFF.

The rearrangement links TRBV11-3 to TRBJ2-3, with 8 bases fitting TRBD1. Per the germline V gene, CDR1 is SGHNT and CDR2 is YENEEA. The CDR3 covers 15 residues. The junction had 7 bases not matched to a gene; V was cut back by 4 bases and J by 4 bases. The CDR3 coding sequence is TGTGCCAGCAGCTCCTACTCAGGGGGCCCAGATACGCAGTATTTT. This codes for CASSSYSGGPDTQYF.

This clone showed up just once. The chain couples TRBV5-1 to TRBJ2-7; 8 bases are shared with TRBD1. The CDR3 loop spans 15 amino acids. Germline lookup yields CDR1 SGHRS and CDR2 YFSETQ. The trim removed 0 bases at V and 5 bases at J, leaving 7 bases unmatched. This chain's CDR3 is CASSLAPGQADEQYF. CDR3 sequence (DNA): TGCGCCAGCAGCTTGGCCCCGGGACAGGCAGACGAGCAGTACTTC.

In its sample, this clone was seen many times. Germline and junction disagree at one end, which may indicate a read error. The V gene is TRBV24-1, the J gene TRBJ2-1; TRBD2 agrees at 7 bases. CDR1 is KGHDR, CDR2 SFDVKD, per germline. The CDR3 covers 16 residues. The chain's CDR3 is CATSASRGVRYNEQLF. CDR3 sequence (DNA): TGTGCCACCAGTGCGTCACGGGGGGTAAGGTACAATGAGCAGCTCTTC.

Remarks on this clone: This may be a read error, as it is one base from a much larger clone. The chain has TRBV18 and TRBJ2-5; D remains ambiguous. The length of the CDR3 is 13 residues. CDR1 is KGHSH and CDR2 is LQKENI in the germline V gene. DNA of the CDR3: TGTGCCAGCTCACGCTTGCCGAAGGAGAACCAGTACTTC. Translated, it gives CASSRLPKENQYF.

This clone was recorded once. This chain links TRBV20-1 with TRBJ2-5; 7 bases are shared with TRBD2. The CDR3 has 14 residues. Trimming cost V 4 bases and J 2 bases; bases outside gene matches: 7. Germline V gives CDR1 DFQATT, CDR2 SNEGSKA (reference sequence). The DNA of the CDR3 is TGCAGTGCTAATGGGGGGACTACTCAAGAGACCCAGTACTTC. This translates into CSANGGTTQETQYF.

The chain links TRBV5-1 to TRBJ2-1; TRBD2 matches at 10 bases. CDR1 is SGHRS, CDR2 YFSETQ, per germline. The CDR3 contains 14 residues. After removal of 1 base from V and 9 bases from J, the junction contained 4 bases not matched to a gene. In DNA form, the CDR3 reads TGCGCCAGCAGCTTGACTAGCGGGGTCCCTGAGCAGTTCTTC. Its protein is CASSLTSGVPEQFF.

This clone has a count of ten or more. The rearrangement links TRBV19 to TRBJ1-6, with D hard to call. Germline V gene sequence: CDR1 LNHDA, CDR2 SQIVND (reference sequence). The CDR3 covers 15 residues. Between the trimmed V and J ends, which lost 5 bases and 0 bases, there was a span of 8 bases. The CDR3 DNA is TGTGCCAGTAGTCTCCGGAGCTCCTATAATTCACCCCTCCACTTT. Amino acid sequence: CASSLRSSYNSPLHF. Combining the CDR3 with reference TRBV19 and TRBJ1-6 gives the whole variable domain DGGITQSPKYLFRKEGQNVTLSCEQNLNHDAMYWYRQDPGQGLRLIYYSQIVNDFQKGDIAEGYSVSREKKESFPLTVTSAQKNPTAFYLCASSLRSSYNSPLHFGNGTRLTVT.

The table lists this clone with a count of one. Given the absence of the conserved phenylalanine or tryptophan at the CDR3 end, a read error is likely. V gene TRBV3-1 combines with J gene TRBJ2-7, with no clear D. The V gene lost 0 bases and the J gene lost 2 bases, with 8 bases spanning the gap. This CDR3 contains 14 residues. The germline CDR1 and CDR2 sequences are LGHDT and YNNKEL (reference sequence). CDR3: CASSQDPVTYEQYL. CDR3 in DNA: TGTGCCAGCAGCCAAGATCCAGTTACCTACGAGCAGTACCTC.

Concerning this clone: It may be a read error: a sequence one base away is much more abundant. V is TRBV29-1 and J is TRBJ1-5, with a tentative D call TRBD1 (6 bases). The V gene lost 6 bases and the J gene lost 5 bases, with 8 bases spanning the gap. CDR1 is SQVTM and CDR2 is ANQGSEA in the germline V gene. This CDR3 is 11 amino acids long. This chain's CDR3 is CSVNRDQPQHF. The CDR3 nucleotides are TGCAGCGTAAACAGGGATCAGCCCCAGCATTTT. Full variable domain (rest looked up from reference TRBV29-1 and TRBJ1-5): SAVISQKPSRDICQRGTSLTIQCQVDSQVTMMFWYRQQPGQSLTLIATANQGSEATYESGFVIDKFPISRPNLTFSTLTVSNMSPEDSSIYLCSVNRDQPQHFGDGTRLSIL.

This clone was observed many times. This chain connects TRBV7-9 to TRBJ2-7; D assignment may be TRBD1 or TRBD2 (5 bases each). Germline V gene lookup returns CDR1 SEHNR and CDR2 FQNEAQ (reference sequence). This CDR3 has 15 amino acids. V dropped 0 bases and J dropped 3 bases, with 12 bases sitting between them. CDR3 protein: CASSLAFGTHYEQYF. The CDR3 nucleotides read TGTGCCAGCAGCTTAGCGTTCGGGACCCACTACGAGCAGTACTTC.

The genes are TRBV27 and TRBJ2-1; 8 nucleotides line up with TRBD2. Looked up from germline, CDR1 is MNHEY and CDR2 is SMNVEV (reference sequence). The CDR3 runs 16 residues. V trimming: 3 bases; J trimming: 2 bases; junction bases outside the gene matches: 6. Here the CDR3 DNA reads TGTGCCAGCAGTTTGGCTAGCGGGCCTACCTACAATGAGCAGTTCTTC. Translating it yields CASSLASGPTYNEQFF.

This clone was counted a few times. The genes are TRBV6-6 and TRBJ2-1; D ambiguous. In germline, CDR1 is MNHNY, CDR2 SVGAGI (reference sequence). The CDR3 runs 16 residues. Trimming removed 4 bases from V and 0 bases from J, with 13 bases in between. The CDR3 spells CASSSLTDSSYNEQFF. For the CDR3, the DNA is TGTGCCAGCAGTTCCCTTACGGATAGCTCCTACAATGAGCAGTTCTTC.